A single TCR beta chain is shown here with its context. Its target is not known. Profiled with immunoSEQ multiplex PCR; TCRdb holds only in-frame clones, not every one. The sample records roughly 50,000 clones, 75% to 85% being singletons. The record originates from a study of a mutant IDH1 vaccine in newly diagnosed glioma. Study-level information: Administration of eight vaccinations to patients took place in weeks 1, 3, 5, 7, 11, 15, 19, 23. Vaccination was launched 4-6 weeks after radiotherapy alone, or with temozolomide cycles. Previous treatment comprised radiotherapy, temozolomide, or both, mostly both. Points from the study as a whole: Immune responses induced by the vaccine were seen in 93.3% of patients, spanning multiple MHC alleles.

Time point indicated: week 5, during vaccination. Doses consisted of 300 ug of mutant IDH1 20-mer peptide each, paired with topical imiquimod. The material sequenced was PBMCs, taken from a glioma patient whose treatment included an IDH1 peptide vaccine. This TCR came from a man in his thirties or forties with glioma.

The CDR3 sequence: CASSRSSYEQYF. CDR3 DNA sequence: TGTGCCAGCAGTAGGAGCTCCTACGAGCAGTACTTC. The chain combines TRBV25-1 with TRBJ2-7; D remains ambiguous. With 5 bases removed from V and 0 bases from J, the gap between germline ends came to 5 bases. Germline V gives CDR1 MGHDK, CDR2 SYGVNS. This CDR3 spans 12 amino acids.